The following is a T cell receptor (beta chain) sequence with its context. This record belongs to a study of PD-L1 blockade in urothelial cancer. Study as a whole: Blood underwent analysis 3 weeks (second dose) and 6 weeks after treatment began.

Profiling relied on immunoSEQ multiplex PCR, and the TCRdb table lists in-frame clones only, not all of them. The sample includes 35,000 to 45,000 clones, 80% to 90% seen only once; the top ten take roughly 2.5%. Trimming at V came to 1 base and at J to 4 bases, leaving 6 bases not matched to a gene. CDR1 is KGHSH, CDR2 LQKENI, per germline. This CDR3 has 17 amino acids. Time point noted: peripheral blood 6 weeks after treatment start. V usage is TRBV18 and J usage is TRBJ2-1; 11 nucleotides line up with TRBD2. The sequencing used PBMCs, collected around atezolizumab (anti-PD-L1) treatment. The sequence derives from an older man with urothelial cancer. CDR3 sequence (DNA): TGTGCCAGCTCACCACAGTCCGGGACTAGCGGTTACAATGAGCAGTTCTTC. It specifies CASSPQSGTSGYNEQFF. Full variable domain (outside the CDR3, taken from reference TRBV18 and TRBJ2-1): NAGVMQNPRHLVRRRGQEARLRCSPMKGHSHVYWYRQLPEEGLKFMVYLQKENIIDESGMPKERFSAEFPKEGPSILRIQQVVRGDSAAYFCASSPQSGTSGYNEQFFGPGTRLTVL.